One and the same sample provided the 16 T cell receptor beta chains below, sequenced in a study of blood T cell repertoires in COVID-19. Repertoires were generated with immunoSEQ multiplex PCR, while TCRdb's copy carries only in-frame clones and drops some. Among fewer than 150,000 clones listed, around four fifths were seen once. The specimen was peripheral blood. The receptors stem from a man at least 80 years old with acute or convalescent COVID-19.

The chain combines TRBV7-7 with TRBJ1-4; 9 nucleotides match TRBD1. The CDR3 runs to 14 residues. Germline V gene data show CDR1 as SSHAT and CDR2 as FNYEAQ (reference sequence). The V and J ends lost 7 bases and 5 bases, in that order; junction bases with no gene match: 5. The CDR3 protein is CASTWDRENEKLFF. The DNA of the CDR3 is TGTGCCAGCACCTGGGACAGGGAAAATGAAAAACTGTTTTTT.

Notes on this clone: The same CDR3 arises from other DNA sequences in this sample as well. The chain links TRBV12-3 or TRBV12-4 to TRBJ1-1; D is undetermined. Trimming stripped 2 bases from V and 1 base from J, with 5 bases between. The CDR3 is 13 residues long. The CDR3 loop reads CASSLTGNTEAFF. The DNA for the CDR3 is TGTGCCAGCAGTTTAACCGGGAACACTGAAGCTTTCTTT.

The V gene is TRBV28, the J gene TRBJ2-7; the match to TRBD1 covers 9 bases. The CDR3 has 15 amino acids. Germline-derived CDR1 and CDR2 are MDHEN and SYDVKM. V dropped 6 bases and J dropped 5; count of bases not matched to a gene: 11. The CDR3 DNA sequence: TGTGCCAGCAGGCCTACTACAGGGGGCTTGCACGAGCAGTACTTC. Amino acid sequence: CASRPTTGGLHEQYF.

The chain joins TRBV11-1 to TRBJ2-5; a weak D match, TRBD2 (6 bases). Germline V gives CDR1 SGHAT, CDR2 FQDESV (reference sequence). The CDR3 contains 16 residues. Trimming shortened V by 1 base and J by 1 base, and 13 bases separated the two germline ends. This CDR3 reads CASSLVGTPTQETQYF. In nucleotides, the CDR3 is TGTGCCAGCAGCTTAGTTGGGACTCCTACCCAAGAGACCCAGTACTTC.

V is TRBV7-9 and J is TRBJ2-5, with 7 positions matching TRBD1. V shed 4 bases, J shed 4 bases, and the junction held 6 bases outside the gene matches. There are 14 residues in the CDR3. Germline V lookup: CDR1 SEHNR, CDR2 FQNEAQ (reference sequence). Here the CDR3 reads CASSSTGWRETQYF. CDR3 nucleotides: TGTGCCAGCAGCTCGACAGGGTGGAGAGAGACCCAGTACTTC.

For the CDR3, the DNA is TGTGCCAGCAGCCTGACTTTTGACGTCTCTGGAAACACCATATATTTT. Translation: CASSLTFDVSGNTIYF. This rearrangement joins TRBV7-2 to TRBJ1-3; no clear D. The CDR3 consists of 16 residues. The ends were cut back, 5 bases at V and 0 bases at J, with 14 bases in the middle. Germline loops: CDR1 SGHTA, CDR2 FQGNSA. The full variable domain, completed using reference TRBV7-2 and TRBJ1-3, is GAGVSQSPSNKVTEKGKDVELRCDPISGHTALYWYRQSLGQGLEFLIYFQGNSAPDKSGLPSDRFSAERTGGSVSTLTIQRTQQEDSAVYLCASSLTFDVSGNTIYFGEGSWLTVV.

The V and J genes are TRBV5-6 and TRBJ1-2; no clear D gene. Germline CDR1 reads SGHDT; CDR2 reads YYEEEE. Trimming removed 0 bases at V and 3 bases at J, with 6 bases between. CDR3 length: 13 amino acids. CDR3: CASSLGEDYGYTF. The CDR3 nucleotides read TGTGCCAGCAGCTTGGGTGAGGACTATGGCTACACCTTC. Filled out from reference TRBV5-6 and TRBJ1-2, the complete variable domain reads DAGVTQSPTHLIKTRGQQVTLRCSPKSGHDTVSWYQQALGQGPQFIFQYYEEEERQRGNFPDRFSGHQFPNYSSELNVNALLLGDSALYLCASSLGEDYGYTFGSGTRLTVV.

This chain connects TRBV10-3 to TRBJ1-2, with unresolved D. V dropped 0 bases and J dropped 1 base, with 6 bases sitting between them. The CDR3 length is 14 residues. The germline V gene has CDR1 ENHRY and CDR2 SYGVKD. CDR3 sequence (DNA): TGTGCCATCAGTGAGTCTACAGTTAACTATGGCTACACCTTC. It encodes CAISESTVNYGYTF.

This clone has only a few counts. The chain carries TRBV5-6 and TRBJ2-3; the match to TRBD1 covers 9 bases. This CDR3 has 19 amino acids. Trimming took 3 bases from V and 5 from J; bases not matched to a gene: 19. CDR1 and CDR2 from the germline V gene are SGHDT and YYEEEE. CDR3 residues: CASSSYYGAGTGYGDTQYF. The CDR3 bases are TGTGCCAGCAGCTCCTACTATGGCGCCGGGACAGGGTACGGAGATACGCAGTATTTT.

Only a few counts were recorded for this clone. This chain uses TRBV4-2 with TRBJ2-1, with TRBD2 matching over 14 bases. The CDR3 covers 17 residues. Germline CDR1 and CDR2: LGHNA and YNFKEQ. Trimming cost V 3 bases and J 7 bases; bases outside gene matches: 8. The CDR3 reads CASSHLKTSGGENEQFF. As DNA, the CDR3 is TGTGCCAGCAGCCACCTCAAGACTAGCGGGGGGGAGAATGAGCAGTTCTTC.

V is TRBV11-2 and J is TRBJ1-2; 9 bases are shared with TRBD1. CDR1 and CDR2 (germline): SGHAT, FQNNGV. The junction had 12 bases not matched to a gene; V was cut back by 5 bases and J by 8 bases. The CDR3 totals 15 residues. The chain's CDR3 is CASSQRQQGAGGYTF. CDR3 DNA sequence: TGTGCCAGCAGCCAAAGGCAACAGGGGGCCGGAGGCTACACCTTC.

In its sample, this clone was seen a few times. The V call is TRBV7-2, the J call TRBJ1-6; D may be TRBD1 (5 bases). CDR1 is SGHTA and CDR2 is FQGNSA in the germline V gene. Trimming took 8 bases from V and 5 from J, leaving 16 bases between them. This CDR3 is 15 amino acids long. Written as DNA, the CDR3 is TGTGCCAGCGGACCTAGGGGAGGGGATAATTCACCCCTCCACTTT. Translating gives CASGPRGGDNSPLHF.

The chain combines TRBV3-1 (or the pseudogene TRBV3-2) with TRBJ2-3; 11 nucleotides agree with TRBD2. V trimming: 2 bases; J trimming: 6 bases; junction bases outside the gene matches: 13. Germline lookup yields CDR1 LGHDT and CDR2 YNNKEL (reference sequence). This CDR3 contains 18 residues. As DNA, the CDR3 is TGTGCCAGCAGCCAACTCCGTGGTAGCGGGGGGGTGCGGGATACGCAGTATTTT. Its protein product is CASSQLRGSGGVRDTQYF.

This clone occurred a few times. The chain uses TRBV6-1 and TRBJ1-6; D might be TRBD1 (6 bases). In germline, CDR1 is MNHNS, CDR2 SASEGT. The CDR3 is made up of 15 amino acids. Between the trimmed V and J ends, which lost 2 bases and 7 bases, there was a span of 12 bases. As DNA, the CDR3 is TGTGCCAGCAGTGAATGGGACACCTTAAATTCACCCCTCCACTTT. This codes for CASSEWDTLNSPLHF.

This rearrangement joins TRBV6-5 to TRBJ1-5, with D uncertain. CDR3 size: 14 residues. Germline V gene sequence: CDR1 MNHEY, CDR2 SVGAGI. Trimming shortened V by 7 bases and J by 0 bases, and 10 bases separated the two germline ends. The CDR3 protein is CASTTEYSNQPQHF. The CDR3 DNA reads as TGTGCCAGCACAACAGAATATAGCAATCAGCCCCAGCATTTT.

The chain joins TRBV19 to TRBJ2-2, with 9 bases that match TRBD2. Germline CDR1 LNHDA, CDR2 SQIVND (reference sequence). The CDR3 has 16 residues. Trimming took 1 base from V and 6 from J; bases not matched to a gene: 6. CDR3 sequence: CASSIGGTSSSGELFF. CDR3 in DNA: TGTGCCAGTAGTATAGGAGGGACTAGCTCGTCCGGGGAGCTGTTTTTT.